The clone carrying this TCR beta chain has just a few counts. The antigen is undetermined. The source of the sample is a study of T cell repertoires in cytomegalovirus infection. Study-wide background: Indicated by public TCR beta signatures were CMV infection and matching HLA type.

Study-level results: HLA-C-restricted CMV clonotypes gave the most frequent clonotype in two of eight donors.

There are 16 residues in the CDR3. Germline-derived CDR1 and CDR2 are DFQATT and SNEGSKA (reference sequence). Trimming pared 1 base from V and 1 base from J, leaving 16 bases between. TCRdb re-called the reads with MiXCR, one entry per CDR3 protein. The sample shows a few hundred thousand distinct CDR3 sequences, roughly 22% of them seen only once. This sequence was found in a human donor in good health (CMV status not recorded). Some clones in this sample may be carry-over from other donors' samples. The gene calls are TRBV20-1 and TRBJ1-1; tentatively, D is TRBD1 (5 bases). The sequencing sample was made of CD8+ T cells from PBMCs. CDR3 sequence (DNA): TGCAGTGCTAGAGCGGGAGCAGGGTACCAGAACACTGAAGCTTTCTTT. It encodes CSARAGAGYQNTEAFF.